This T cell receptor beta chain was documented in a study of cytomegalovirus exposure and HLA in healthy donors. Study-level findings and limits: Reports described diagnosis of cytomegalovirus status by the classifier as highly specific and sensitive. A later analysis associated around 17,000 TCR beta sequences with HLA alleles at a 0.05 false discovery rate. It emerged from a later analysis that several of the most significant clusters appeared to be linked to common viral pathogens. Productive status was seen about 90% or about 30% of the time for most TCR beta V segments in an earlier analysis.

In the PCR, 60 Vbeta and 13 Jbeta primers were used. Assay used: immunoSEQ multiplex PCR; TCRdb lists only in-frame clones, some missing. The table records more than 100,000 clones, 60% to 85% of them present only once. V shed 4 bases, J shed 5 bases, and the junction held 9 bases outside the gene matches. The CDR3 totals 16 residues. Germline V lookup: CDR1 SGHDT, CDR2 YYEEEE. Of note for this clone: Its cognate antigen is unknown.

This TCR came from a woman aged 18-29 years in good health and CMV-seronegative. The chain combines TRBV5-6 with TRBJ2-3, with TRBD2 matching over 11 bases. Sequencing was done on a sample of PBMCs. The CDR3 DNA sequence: TGTGCCAGCAGCCTTTTTAGCGGGAGGGCCATAGATACGCAGTATTTT. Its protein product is CASSLFSGRAIDTQYF.